Following are 6 T cell receptor beta chains from one sample sequenced in a study of OX40 agonist ivuxolimab in advanced cancers. The library was produced with the immunoSEQ multiplex PCR assay. TCRdb provides this immuneACCESS table in a form limited to in-frame rearrangements. Some clones are lacking; in checked studies, under half of them reflect an unresolved V gene, and why the rest are absent is not known. The sample data list some 86,000 clones, and around 94% of these were observed just once. The biggest ten clones account for around 10% of the sample. The material was CD4+ or CD8+ T cells sorted from blood, obtained in a trial of the OX40 agonist ivuxolimab. The receptor set was obtained from an adult with an advanced solid tumor such as melanoma, head and neck, liver or kidney cancer.

The rearrangement uses TRBV4-1 and TRBJ2-7; D tentatively reads TRBD1 or TRBD2 (6 bases each). Between the trimmed V and J ends, which lost 2 bases and 4 bases, there was a span of 24 bases. Germline V gives CDR1 MGHRA, CDR2 YSYEKL. The CDR3 totals 18 residues. The CDR3, as DNA: TGCGCCAGCAGCCAATTTCAGGGGACGCGGGACATAATTTACGAGCAGTACTTC. Protein sequence: CASSQFQGTRDIIYEQYF.

The chain combines TRBV4-1 with TRBJ2-1, with 8 bases identical to TRBD2. CDR1 is MGHRA and CDR2 is YSYEKL in the germline V gene. The CDR3 has 15 amino acids. The V segment lost 1 base and the J segment 4 bases; nucleotides outside the gene matches: 3. DNA of the CDR3: TGCGCCAGCAGCCAAGGTAGCGGGGCATACAATGAGCAGTTCTTC. Protein sequence: CASSQGSGAYNEQFF.

This sequence joins TRBV5-4 and TRBJ2-7; 8 bases line up with TRBD1. Trimming cost V 4 bases and J 2 bases; bases outside gene matches: 8. Germline V gene lookup returns CDR1 SGHNT and CDR2 YYREEE (reference sequence). The CDR3 spans 15 residues. The CDR3 here is CASSPDRGFAYEQYF. The CDR3, as DNA: TGTGCCAGCAGCCCCGACAGGGGATTCGCCTACGAGCAGTACTTC.

Here the CDR3 DNA reads TGTGCCACTAGAGATGAGGTCAGTGAGCAGTTCTTC. Translated: CATRDEVSEQFF. The V and J genes are TRBV19 and TRBJ2-1; D not resolved. CDR3 size: 12 residues. The germline CDR1 and CDR2 sequences are LNHDA and SQIVND (reference sequence). The V end lost 10 bases, the J end lost 9 bases, and 16 bases lay between the germline ends.

J is TRBJ2-7 and V is TRBV11-1; TRBD2 might be the D (6 bases). CDR1 and CDR2 (germline): SGHAT, FQDESV (reference sequence). The CDR3 length is 17 residues. Trimming removed 4 bases at V and 0 bases at J, with 19 bases between. The CDR3 region has the DNA TGTGCCAGCAGCTGGAGAGAAAGCGGGCCCAGCTCCTACGAGCAGTACTTC. The encoded protein is CASSWRESGPSSYEQYF.

This clone was seen a few times. This chain links TRBV19 with TRBJ2-1, with 9 bases fitting TRBD2. J lost 3 bases, V lost 6 bases, and 9 bases had no gene match. CDR1 and CDR2 from the germline V gene are LNHDA and SQIVND (reference sequence). The CDR3 is made up of 16 amino acids. CDR3 protein: CASRPGGLALYNEQFF. CDR3 bases: TGTGCCAGTAGGCCCGGGGGACTAGCCCTCTACAATGAGCAGTTCTTC.